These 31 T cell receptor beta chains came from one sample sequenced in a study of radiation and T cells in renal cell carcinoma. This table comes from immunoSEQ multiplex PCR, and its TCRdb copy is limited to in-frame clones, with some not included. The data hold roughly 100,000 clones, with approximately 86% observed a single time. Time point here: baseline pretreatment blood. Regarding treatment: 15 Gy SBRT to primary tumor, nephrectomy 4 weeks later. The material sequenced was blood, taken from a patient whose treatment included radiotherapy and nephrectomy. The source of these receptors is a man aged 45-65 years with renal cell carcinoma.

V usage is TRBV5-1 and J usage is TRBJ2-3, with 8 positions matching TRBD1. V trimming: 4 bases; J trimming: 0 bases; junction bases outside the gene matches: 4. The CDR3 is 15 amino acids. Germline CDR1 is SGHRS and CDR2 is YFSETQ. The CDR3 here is CASSGTGGSTDTQYF. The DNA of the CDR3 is TGCGCCAGCAGCGGTACAGGGGGTAGCACAGATACGCAGTATTTT.

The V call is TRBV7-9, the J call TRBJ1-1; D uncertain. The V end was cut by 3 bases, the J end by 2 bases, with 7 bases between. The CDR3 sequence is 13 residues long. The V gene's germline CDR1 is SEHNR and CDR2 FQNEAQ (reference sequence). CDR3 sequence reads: CASSFFGNTEAFF. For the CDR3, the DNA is TGTGCCAGCAGCTTTTTTGGCAACACTGAAGCTTTCTTT.

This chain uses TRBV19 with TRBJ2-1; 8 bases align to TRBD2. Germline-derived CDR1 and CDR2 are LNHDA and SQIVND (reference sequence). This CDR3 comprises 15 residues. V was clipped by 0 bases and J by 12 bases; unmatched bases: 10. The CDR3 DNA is TGTGCCAGTAGTATAGAAGCGGGAGTTCCTCGGGGGCAGTTCTTC. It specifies CASSIEAGVPRGQFF.

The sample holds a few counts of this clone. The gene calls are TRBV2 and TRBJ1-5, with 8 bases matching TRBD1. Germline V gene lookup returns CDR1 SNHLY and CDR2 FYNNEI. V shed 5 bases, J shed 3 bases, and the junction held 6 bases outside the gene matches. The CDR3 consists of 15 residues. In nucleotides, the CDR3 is TGTGCCAGCAGTTGGGGGACAGGCGACAATCAGCCCCAGCATTTT. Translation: CASSWGTGDNQPQHF.

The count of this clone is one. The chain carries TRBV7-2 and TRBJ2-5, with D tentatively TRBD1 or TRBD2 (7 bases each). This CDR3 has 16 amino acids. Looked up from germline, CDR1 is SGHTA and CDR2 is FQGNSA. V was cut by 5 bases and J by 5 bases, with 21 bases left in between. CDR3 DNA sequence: TGTGCCAGCAGCCCCCCCCAGGCAGGGGGGGGCGAGACCCAGTACTTC. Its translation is CASSPPQAGGGETQYF.

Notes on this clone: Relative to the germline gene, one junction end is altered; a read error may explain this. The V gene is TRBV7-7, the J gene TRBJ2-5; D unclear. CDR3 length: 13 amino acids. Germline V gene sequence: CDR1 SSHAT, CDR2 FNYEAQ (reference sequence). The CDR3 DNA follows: TGTGCTAGCAGCTTAGGCAACCAAGAGACCCAGTACTTC. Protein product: CASSLGNQETQYF.

CDR3 sequence: CASSRPGEQYF. CDR3 sequence (DNA): TGTGCCAGCAGCCGGCCAGGTGAGCAGTACTTC. The chain combines TRBV7-9 with TRBJ2-7, with no clear D. This CDR3 region has 11 residues. The germline V gene encodes CDR1 SEHNR and CDR2 FQNEAQ (reference sequence). The V end lost 5 bases, the J end lost 7 bases, and 9 bases lay between the germline ends. Based on the CDR3 plus reference TRBV7-9 and TRBJ2-7, the full variable domain is DTGVSQNPRHKITKRGQNVTFRCDPISEHNRLYWYRQTLGQGPEFLTYFQNEAQLEKSRLLSDRFSAERPKGSFSTLEIQRTEQGDSAMYLCASSRPGEQYFGPGTRLTVT.

CDR3 in DNA: TGTGCCAGTGCGATCGCGTCGACATCGTTTGGGGAGACCCAGTACTTC. This codes for CASAIASTSFGETQYF. The chain employs TRBV19 and TRBJ2-5; D not certain. The CDR3 consists of 16 residues. V was clipped by 8 bases and J by 5 bases, with 24 bases between them. Germline loops: CDR1 LNHDA, CDR2 SQIVND (reference sequence).

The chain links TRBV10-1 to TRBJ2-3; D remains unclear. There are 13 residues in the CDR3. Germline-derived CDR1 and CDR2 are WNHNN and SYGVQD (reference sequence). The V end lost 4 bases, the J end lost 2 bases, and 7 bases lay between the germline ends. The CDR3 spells CASSVPHTDTQYF. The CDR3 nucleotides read TGCGCCAGCAGTGTCCCCCACACAGATACGCAGTATTTT.

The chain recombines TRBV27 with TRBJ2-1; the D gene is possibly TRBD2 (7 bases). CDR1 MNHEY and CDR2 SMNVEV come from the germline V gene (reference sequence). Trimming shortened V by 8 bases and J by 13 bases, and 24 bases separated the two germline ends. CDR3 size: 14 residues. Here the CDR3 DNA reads TGTGCCAGCGACGAGGAAACAGGGAGGGTCGTACAGTTCTTC. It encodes CASDEETGRVVQFF.

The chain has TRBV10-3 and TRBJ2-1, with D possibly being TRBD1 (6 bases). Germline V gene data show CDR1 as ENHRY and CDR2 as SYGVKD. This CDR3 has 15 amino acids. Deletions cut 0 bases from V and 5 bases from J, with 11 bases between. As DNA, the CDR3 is TGTGCCATCAGTGAGTCTAGACAGGACGACAATGAGCAGTTCTTC. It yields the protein CAISESRQDDNEQFF.

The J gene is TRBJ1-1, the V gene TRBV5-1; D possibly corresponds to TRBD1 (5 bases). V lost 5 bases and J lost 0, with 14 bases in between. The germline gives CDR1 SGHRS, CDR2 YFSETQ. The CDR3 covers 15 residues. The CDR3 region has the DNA TGCGCCAGCAGTTCCCCGGGGGGTATGAACACTGAAGCTTTCTTT. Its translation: CASSSPGGMNTEAFF.

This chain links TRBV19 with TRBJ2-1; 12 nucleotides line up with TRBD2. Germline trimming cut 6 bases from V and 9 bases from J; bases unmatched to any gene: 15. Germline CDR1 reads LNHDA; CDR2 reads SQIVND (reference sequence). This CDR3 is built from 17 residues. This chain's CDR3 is CASSLGSSGRASGEQFF. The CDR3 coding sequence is TGTGCCAGTAGCCTTGGGTCTAGCGGGAGGGCCTCCGGTGAGCAGTTCTTC.

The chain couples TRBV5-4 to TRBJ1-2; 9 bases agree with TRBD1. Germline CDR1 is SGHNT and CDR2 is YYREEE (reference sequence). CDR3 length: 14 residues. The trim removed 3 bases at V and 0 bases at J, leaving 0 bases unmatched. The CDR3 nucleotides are TGTGCCAGCAGCTGGGACAGGGCTAACTATGGCTACACCTTC. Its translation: CASSWDRANYGYTF.

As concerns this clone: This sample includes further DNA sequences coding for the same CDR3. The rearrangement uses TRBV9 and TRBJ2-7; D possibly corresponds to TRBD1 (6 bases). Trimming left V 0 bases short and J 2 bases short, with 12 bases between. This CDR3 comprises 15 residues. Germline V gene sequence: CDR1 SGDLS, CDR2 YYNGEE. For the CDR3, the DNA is TGTGCCAGCAGCGTAGAATCTGGGGGCACCTACGAGCAGTACTTC. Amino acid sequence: CASSVESGGTYEQYF.

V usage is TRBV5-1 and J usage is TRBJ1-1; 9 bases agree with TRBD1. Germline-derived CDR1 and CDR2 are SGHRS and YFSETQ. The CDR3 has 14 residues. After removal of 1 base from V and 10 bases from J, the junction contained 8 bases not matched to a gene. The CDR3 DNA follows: TGCGCCAGCAGCTTGTTTACAGGGGGCGACGTAGCTTTCTTT. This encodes CASSLFTGGDVAFF. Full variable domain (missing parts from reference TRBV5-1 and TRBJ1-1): KAGVTQTPRYLIKTRGQQVTLSCSPISGHRSVSWYQQTPGQGLQFLFEYFSETQRNKGNFPGRFSGRQFSNSRSEMNVSTLELGDSALYLCASSLFTGGDVAFFGQGTRLTVV.

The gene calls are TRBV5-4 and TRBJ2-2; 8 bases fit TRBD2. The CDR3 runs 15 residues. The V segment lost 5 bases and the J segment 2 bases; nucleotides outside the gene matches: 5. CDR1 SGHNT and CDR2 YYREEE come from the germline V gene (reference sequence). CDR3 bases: TGTGCCAGCAGGAGAGCGGGGGCTAACACCGGGGAGCTGTTTTTT. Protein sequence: CASRRAGANTGELFF. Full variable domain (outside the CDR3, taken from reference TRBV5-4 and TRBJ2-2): ETGVTQSPTHLIKTRGQQVTLRCSSQSGHNTVSWYQQALGQGPQFIFQYYREEENGRGNFPPRFSGLQFPNYSSELNVNALELDDSALYLCASRRAGANTGELFFGEGSRLTVL.

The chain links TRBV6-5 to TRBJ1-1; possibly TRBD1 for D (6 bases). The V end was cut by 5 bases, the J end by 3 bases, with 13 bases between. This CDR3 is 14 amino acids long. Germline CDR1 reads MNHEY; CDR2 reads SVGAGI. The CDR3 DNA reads TGTGCCAGCAGTCCGGGACAAGGGTACACTGAAGCTTTCTTT. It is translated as CASSPGQGYTEAFF.

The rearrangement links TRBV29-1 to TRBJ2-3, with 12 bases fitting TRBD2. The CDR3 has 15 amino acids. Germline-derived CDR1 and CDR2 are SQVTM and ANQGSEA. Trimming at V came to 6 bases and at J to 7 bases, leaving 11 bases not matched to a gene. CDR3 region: CSVPGTSGSMNTQYF. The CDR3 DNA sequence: TGCAGCGTACCCGGGACTAGCGGGTCGATGAATACGCAGTATTTT.

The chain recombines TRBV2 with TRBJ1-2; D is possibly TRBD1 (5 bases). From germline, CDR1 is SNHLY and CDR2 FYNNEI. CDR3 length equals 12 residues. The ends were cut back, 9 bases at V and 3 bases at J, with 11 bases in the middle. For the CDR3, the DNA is TGTGCCAGAAGCGGGGACTACTATGGCTACACCTTC. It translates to CARSGDYYGYTF.

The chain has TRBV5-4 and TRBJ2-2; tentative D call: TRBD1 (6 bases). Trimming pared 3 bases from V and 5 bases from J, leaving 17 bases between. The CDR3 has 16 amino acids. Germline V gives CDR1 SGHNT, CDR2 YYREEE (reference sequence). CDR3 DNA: TGTGCCAGCAGCTCCGAACAGGGCCGTGGAACCGGGGAGCTGTTTTTT. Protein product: CASSSEQGRGTGELFF.

The CDR3 region is CASSDYRGTSLSGELFF. CDR3 DNA: TGCGCCAGCAGTGATTATCGGGGGACTAGCCTCTCCGGGGAGCTGTTTTTT. V and J are TRBV10-1 and TRBJ2-2; 9 bases agree with TRBD2. Trimming took 3 bases from V and 6 from J; bases not matched to a gene: 11. CDR3 length: 17 residues. The germline V gene encodes CDR1 WNHNN and CDR2 SYGVQD (reference sequence).

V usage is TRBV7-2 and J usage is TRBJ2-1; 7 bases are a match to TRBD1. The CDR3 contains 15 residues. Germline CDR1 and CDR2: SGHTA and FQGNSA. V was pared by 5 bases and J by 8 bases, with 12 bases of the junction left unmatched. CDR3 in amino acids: CASSLGQDPSYEQFF. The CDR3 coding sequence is TGTGCCAGCAGCCTAGGACAGGACCCGTCCTATGAGCAGTTCTTC.

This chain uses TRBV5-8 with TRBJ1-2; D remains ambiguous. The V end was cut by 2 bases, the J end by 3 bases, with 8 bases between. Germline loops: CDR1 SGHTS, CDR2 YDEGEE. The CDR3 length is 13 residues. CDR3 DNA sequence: TGTGCCAGCAGCTTCAAGCCATACTATGGCTACACCTTC. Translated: CASSFKPYYGYTF. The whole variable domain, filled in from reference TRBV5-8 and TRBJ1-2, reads EAGVTQSPTHLIKTRGQQATLRCSPISGHTSVYWYQQALGLGLQFLLWYDEGEERNRGNFPPRFSGRQFPNYSSELNVNALELEDSALYLCASSFKPYYGYTFGSGTRLTVV.

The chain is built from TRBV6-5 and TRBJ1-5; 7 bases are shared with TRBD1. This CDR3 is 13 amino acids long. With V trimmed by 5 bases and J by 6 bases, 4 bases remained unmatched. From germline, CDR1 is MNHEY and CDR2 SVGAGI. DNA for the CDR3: TGTGCCAGCAGTGACAGGGTAGGTCAGCCCCAGCATTTT. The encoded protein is CASSDRVGQPQHF.

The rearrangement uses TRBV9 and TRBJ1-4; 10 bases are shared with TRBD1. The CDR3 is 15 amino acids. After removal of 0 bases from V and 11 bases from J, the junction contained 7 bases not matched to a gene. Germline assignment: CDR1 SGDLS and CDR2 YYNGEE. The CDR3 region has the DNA TGTGCCAGCAGCGTAGAAGGACAGGGGGGCGGGAAACTGTTTTTT. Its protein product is CASSVEGQGGGKLFF.

The CDR3, as DNA: TGTGCCAGCAGTTATGGGGGGCTGGTCGAGCAGTACTTC. It specifies CASSYGGLVEQYF. This chain links TRBV6-6 with TRBJ2-5, with D perhaps given as TRBD1 or TRBD2 (6 bases each). The J call may not be correct, given that the DNA end is closer to TRBJ2-7. The CDR3 length is 13 residues. Looked up from germline, CDR1 is MNHNY and CDR2 is SVGAGI (reference sequence).

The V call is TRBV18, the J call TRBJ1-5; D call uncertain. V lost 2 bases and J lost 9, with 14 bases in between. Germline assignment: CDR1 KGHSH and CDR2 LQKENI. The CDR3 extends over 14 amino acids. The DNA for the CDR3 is TGTGCCAGCTCACCAGTCGACGGTTTCGGGCCCCAGCATTTT. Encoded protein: CASSPVDGFGPQHF.

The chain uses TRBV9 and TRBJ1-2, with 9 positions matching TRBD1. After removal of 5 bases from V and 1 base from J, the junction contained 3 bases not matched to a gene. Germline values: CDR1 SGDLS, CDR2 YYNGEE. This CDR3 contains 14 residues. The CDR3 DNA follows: TGTGCCAGCAGTCAGGACAGGGGTAACTATGGCTACACCTTC. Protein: CASSQDRGNYGYTF.

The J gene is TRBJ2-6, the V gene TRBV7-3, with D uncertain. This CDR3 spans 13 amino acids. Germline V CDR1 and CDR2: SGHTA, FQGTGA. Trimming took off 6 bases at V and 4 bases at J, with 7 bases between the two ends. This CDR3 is CASSSSGANVLTF. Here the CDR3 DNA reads TGTGCCAGCAGTTCGAGCGGGGCCAACGTCCTGACTTTC.

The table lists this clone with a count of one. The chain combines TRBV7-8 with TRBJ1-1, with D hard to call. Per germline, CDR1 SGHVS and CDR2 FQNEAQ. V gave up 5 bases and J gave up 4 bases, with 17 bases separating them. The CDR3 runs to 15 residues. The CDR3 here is CASSPRPRLTTEAFF. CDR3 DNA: TGTGCCAGCAGCCCTAGACCGAGACTGACCACTGAAGCTTTCTTT.